This entry features one T cell receptor (beta chain) sequence. No antigen is known for it. Being one base from a much bigger clone, this may be a read error. These data come from a study of immune heterogeneity within non-small cell lung tumors. General study findings and limits: Identical dominant CDR3 beta clonotypes were found recurring across a patient's tumor sites, along with site-unique high-frequency clones.

The germline CDR1 and CDR2 sequences are MNHNS and SASEGT. The V gene end was trimmed by 2 bases and the J gene end by 2 bases; junction bases not matched to a gene: 2. This CDR3 contains 15 residues. The TCR beta CDR3 region was amplified by multiplex PCR employing 32 V and 13 J primers. One entry per CDR3 protein results from TCRdb running MiXCR on the multiplex PCR reads. The data contain more than 10,000 distinct CDR3 sequences, around 27% of them singletons. Bulk tumor genomic DNA, around 600 ng per sample, was the template. The authors collected several far-apart biopsies from each primary tumor during surgery. Newly diagnosed with untreated non-small cell lung cancer, the patients underwent curative surgery. Non-small cell lung cancer patients, newly diagnosed and having surgery with curative intent, served as donors.

What was sequenced was lung tumor tissue. The chain is built from TRBV6-1 and TRBJ2-1; 8 positions match TRBD2. The source is a man in his fifties or sixties with non-small cell lung cancer. The CDR3 region has the DNA TGTGCCAGCAGTGAACTAGCGGGTCCCTACAATGAGCAGTTCTTC. It yields the protein CASSELAGPYNEQFF.